These 6 T cell receptor beta chains came from one sample sequenced in a study of blood T cells in healthy people across ages. Sample-barcoded 5' priming and a J-beta primer mix drove a second PCR of about 6 to 12 cycles. One entry per CDR3 protein results from TCRdb running MiXCR on the 5' RACE reads. Among around 1,000,000 distinct CDR3 sequences listed, under 30% were seen once. These data also formed part of another study, on T cells of mothers and their children.

The sequenced sample consisted of blood. The source is a girl under 10 years old in good health.

This clonotype showed up just once. Just one base apart from a much larger clone, this may be a read error. The V and J genes are TRBV12-3 or TRBV12-4 and TRBJ1-1; D is unclear. The CDR3 contains 12 residues. The CDR3 loop is CAGSFGLSEAFF. DNA of the CDR3: TGTGCCGGCAGTTTTGGCCTATCTGAAGCTTTCTTT.

The chain uses TRBV2 and TRBJ2-5, with 11 bases lining up with TRBD1. Gene TRBJ2-7 matches the end of the DNA better, so the J call may be wrong. The CDR3 contains 17 residues. Germline V gene lookup returns CDR1 SNHLY and CDR2 FYNNEI. The CDR3 DNA is TGTGCCAGCAGTGTTGGGACAGGGGGGCAAACCTCTCTCGAGCAGTACTTC. This encodes CASSVGTGGQTSLEQYF.

This chain links TRBV4-1 with TRBJ2-1, with no clear D. V lost 4 bases, J lost 0 bases, and 13 bases lay in between. This CDR3 is 16 amino acids long. Germline V lookup: CDR1 MGHRA, CDR2 YSYEKL. The CDR3 sequence is CASSRGRASSYNEQFF. As DNA, the CDR3 is TGCGCCAGCAGCCGTGGAAGAGCGAGCTCCTACAATGAGCAGTTCTTC.

The chain uses TRBV7-8 and TRBJ2-2; 9 positions match TRBD1. This CDR3 region has 15 residues. V was pared by 3 bases and J by 6 bases, with 5 bases of the junction left unmatched. Looked up from germline, CDR1 is SGHVS and CDR2 is FQNEAQ. The CDR3 DNA sequence: TGTGCCAGCAGCTTTGGACAGGGGAAGTCCGGGGAGCTGTTTTTT. Protein product: CASSFGQGKSGELFF.

This clonotype came up a few times. V and J are TRBV12-3 or TRBV12-4 and TRBJ1-1; D not certain. CDR3 size: 14 residues. V lost 3 bases and J 4 bases, leaving 12 bases between the germline ends. The CDR3 coding sequence is TGTGCCAGCAGTTTTAAAGGCGGCGGCACTGAAGCTTTCTTT. This sequence encodes CASSFKGGGTEAFF.

This clonotype was detected only a few times. The CDR3 loop reads CASSRGGATGELFF. The CDR3 bases are TGTGCCAGCAGCCGCGGAGGAGCCACCGGGGAGCTGTTTTTT. The chain carries TRBV3-1 and TRBJ2-2; D is possibly TRBD2 (5 bases). The CDR3 has 14 residues. The V end was cut by 4 bases, the J end by 4 bases, with 10 bases between. Looked up from germline, CDR1 is LGHDT and CDR2 is YNNKEL (reference sequence).